The clone carrying this TCR beta chain has only one observation. The data are from a study of blood T cell repertoires in COVID-19. Assay: immunoSEQ multiplex PCR; the TCRdb copy retains only in-frame clones and omits some. The data hold 100,000 or so clones, with roughly 80% observed a single time. Specimen: peripheral blood. This receptor was identified in a woman between 55 and 75 years old with acute or convalescent COVID-19.

CDR3 sequence reads: CASSTGDRGTIYF. The CDR3 DNA reads TGTGCCAGCAGCACAGGGGACCGAGGCACCATATATTTT. The V gene is TRBV12-3 or TRBV12-4, the J gene TRBJ1-3; TRBD1 matches at 7 bases. V trimming: 6 bases; J trimming: 9 bases; junction bases outside the gene matches: 8. This CDR3 comprises 13 residues.